These 7 T cell receptor beta chains share one sample of origin, sequenced in a study of shared clonotypes between healthy human individuals. Measured with immunoSEQ multiplex PCR; TCRdb has only the in-frame clones, and not every one. The data show approximately 500,000 clones, approximately 81% seen once. The sample taken for sequencing was PBMCs. Every receptor here comes from a woman between 40 and 55 years old in good health. Some clones in this sample may be carry-over from other donors' samples.

V and J are TRBV30 and TRBJ1-5; D unclear. The CDR3 extends over 18 amino acids. Trimming removed 3 bases from V and 0 bases from J, with 21 bases in between. CDR1 is GTSNPN, CDR2 SVGIG, per germline (reference sequence). The CDR3: CAWSVARTGLFSNQPQHF. The CDR3 DNA is TGTGCCTGGAGCGTAGCAAGGACGGGTCTCTTTAGCAATCAGCCCCAGCATTTT. Using reference TRBV30 and TRBJ1-5 for the parts outside the CDR3, the full variable domain is SQTIHQWPATLVQPVGSPLSLECTVEGTSNPNLYWYRQAAGRGLQLLFYSVGIGQISSEVPQNLSASRPQDRQFILSSKKLLLSDSGFYLCAWSVARTGLFSNQPQHFGDGTRLSIL.

The chain has TRBV4-3 and TRBJ2-1, with D possibly called TRBD1 or TRBD2 (7 bases each). The germline CDR1 and CDR2 sequences are LGHNA and YSLEER. Trimming left V 0 bases short and J 2 bases short, with 11 bases between. This CDR3 region has 16 residues. CDR3 nucleotides: TGCGCCAGCAGCCAAGATCAGGGGGGGGCCTACAATGAGCAGTTCTTC. Amino acid sequence: CASSQDQGGAYNEQFF.

V is TRBV6-4 and J is TRBJ2-1; D remains ambiguous. V lost 2 bases and J 9 bases, leaving 11 bases between the germline ends. The CDR3 is 13 residues long. The V gene's germline CDR1 is MRHNA and CDR2 SNTAGT. The CDR3 sequence is CASSDVLGREQFF. The CDR3 coding sequence is TGTGCCAGCAGTGACGTGCTGGGCCGTGAGCAGTTCTTC.

With respect to this clone: A read error is the likely source, as a far larger clone sits one nucleotide away. Other DNA sequences of this sample code for an identical CDR3. V is TRBV10-3 and J is TRBJ2-5; 13 bases agree with TRBD2. Trimming removed 6 bases from V and 11 bases from J; junction bases left unmatched: 12. The germline V gene encodes CDR1 ENHRY and CDR2 SYGVKD. The CDR3 is 15 amino acids. The CDR3 sequence: CAIRGTSGKPYEQYF. The CDR3 DNA reads TGTGCCATCAGGGGGACTAGCGGGAAGCCCTACGAACAGTACTTC.

This chain joins TRBV29-1 and TRBJ1-2; the match to TRBD1 covers 10 bases. Looked up from germline, CDR1 is SQVTM and CDR2 is ANQGSEA. The CDR3 is 12 residues long. With 5 bases clipped from V and 4 bases from J, the junction kept 1 base outside the gene matches. CDR3 bases: TGCAGCGTTTGGACAGGGGGCTATGGCTACACCTTC. This sequence encodes CSVWTGGYGYTF. The complete variable domain, with remaining parts taken from reference TRBV29-1 and TRBJ1-2, reads SAVISQKPSRDICQRGTSLTIQCQVDSQVTMMFWYRQQPGQSLTLIATANQGSEATYESGFVIDKFPISRPNLTFSTLTVSNMSPEDSSIYLCSVWTGGYGYTFGSGTRLTVV.

A note on this clone: A read error is likely here: a far larger clone is one base away. The gene calls are TRBV7-3 and TRBJ2-5; no clear D. The CDR3 is 11 residues long. Germline V CDR1 and CDR2: SGHTA, FQGTGA. The V gene lost 5 bases and the J gene lost 2 bases, with 3 bases spanning the gap. CDR3 loop: CASSVQETQYF. CDR3 coding DNA: TGTGCCAGCAGCGTACAAGAGACCCAGTACTTC.

The genes are TRBV6-1 and TRBJ2-5; maybe TRBD2 (6 bases). V was trimmed by 6 bases and J by 0 bases, leaving 8 bases between them. Germline CDR1 is MNHNS and CDR2 is SASEGT. The CDR3 is 13 residues long. DNA for the CDR3: TGTGCCAGCAGGGAGGGGTACCAAGAGACCCAGTACTTC. Protein sequence: CASREGYQETQYF.